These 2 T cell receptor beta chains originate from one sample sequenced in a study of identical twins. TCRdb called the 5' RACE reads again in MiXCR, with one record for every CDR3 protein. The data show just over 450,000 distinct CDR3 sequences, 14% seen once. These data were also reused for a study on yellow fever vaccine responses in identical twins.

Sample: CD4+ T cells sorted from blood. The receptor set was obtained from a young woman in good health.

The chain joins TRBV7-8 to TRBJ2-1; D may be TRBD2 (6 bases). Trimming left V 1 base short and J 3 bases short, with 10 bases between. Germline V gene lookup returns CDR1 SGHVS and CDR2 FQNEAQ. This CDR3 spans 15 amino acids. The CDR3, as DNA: TGTGCCAGCAGCTTAGGTAGCGGAGACTACAATGAGCAGTTCTTC. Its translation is CASSLGSGDYNEQFF.

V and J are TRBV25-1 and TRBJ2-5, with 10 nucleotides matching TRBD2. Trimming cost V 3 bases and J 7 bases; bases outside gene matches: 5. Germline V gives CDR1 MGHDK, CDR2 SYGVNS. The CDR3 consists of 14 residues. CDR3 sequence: CASSELAGVGTQYF. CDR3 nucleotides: TGTGCCAGCAGTGAGCTAGCGGGGGTAGGGACCCAGTACTTC.